These 30 T cell receptor beta chains were all obtained from the same sample, sequenced in a study of identical twins. Each CDR3 protein gets one entry after TCRdb re-called the 5' RACE reads with MiXCR. This table holds around 100,000 distinct CDR3 sequences, just under 6% found once. The sample was memory T cells sorted from blood. Receptors originate from a woman aged 50 to 60 in good health.

This clonotype was found many times. This CDR3 fails to terminate in the conserved phenylalanine or tryptophan, so it likely reflects a read error. The J gene is TRBJ1-6, the V gene TRBV6-2 or TRBV6-3, with D uncertain. Trimming shortened V by 2 bases and J by 5 bases, and 4 bases separated the two germline ends. The CDR3 has 13 residues. Germline V gene sequence: CDR1 MNHEY, CDR2 SVGEGT. The CDR3 nucleotides read TGTGCCAGCAGTTACAGGGATAATTCACCCCTCCACTCT. Protein sequence: CASSYRDNSPLHS.

This clonotype was observed many times. The J gene is TRBJ2-1, the V gene TRBV12-3 or TRBV12-4; TRBD2 aligns across 13 bases. This CDR3 region has 19 residues. The J segment lost 4 bases and the V segment lost 4 bases, leaving 13 bases of the junction unmatched. DNA for the CDR3: TGTGCCAGCAGTTCCCGTCTAGGACTAGCGGGAGTAAGTTACAATGAGCAGTTCTTC. The encoded protein is CASSSRLGLAGVSYNEQFF.

This clonotype was detected only a few times. V and J are TRBV12-3 or TRBV12-4 and TRBJ1-1, with a tentative D call TRBD1 (5 bases). The CDR3 is made up of 13 amino acids. Trimming removed 7 bases at V and 6 bases at J, with 15 bases between. The CDR3 nucleotides are TGTGCCAGCATCCCACCGACAGTTTCTGAAGCTTTCTTT. Translated: CASIPPTVSEAFF.

This clonotype was found many times. The DNA for the CDR3 is TGTGCCAGCAGCCCGACCGGGACAGGGGGCTACCACGAGCAGTACGTC. Residues: CASSPTGTGGYHEQYV. The chain combines TRBV6-6 with TRBJ2-7; 12 bases agree with TRBD1. Germline V gene data show CDR1 as MNHNY and CDR2 as SVGAGI (reference sequence). CDR3 length: 16 residues. Trimming removed 6 bases from V and 5 bases from J; junction bases left unmatched: 11.

This chain joins TRBV20-1 and TRBJ2-3, with unresolved D. The germline gives CDR1 DFQATT, CDR2 SNEGSKA (reference sequence). The V end was cut by 3 bases, the J end by 3 bases, with 16 bases between. The length of the CDR3 is 15 residues. The DNA for the CDR3 is TGCAGTGCTAGTACTGAAGGGATTCGAACAGATACGCAGTATTTT. Amino acids: CSASTEGIRTDTQYF.

This clonotype was detected a few times. This chain connects TRBV24-1 to TRBJ2-1; D uncertain. The CDR3 covers 18 residues. The V end lost 0 bases, the J end lost 4 bases, and 18 bases lay between the germline ends. Per germline, CDR1 KGHDR and CDR2 SFDVKD. The CDR3: CATSDLPPLWSDYNEQFF. For the CDR3, the DNA is TGTGCCACCAGTGATTTGCCCCCGCTATGGTCGGATTACAATGAGCAGTTCTTC.

CDR3 amino acids: CSARGGGNQPQHF. As DNA, the CDR3 is TGCAGTGCTAGAGGGGGGGGAAATCAGCCCCAGCATTTT. The chain combines TRBV20-1 with TRBJ1-5; TRBD1 might be the D (5 bases). Germline V CDR1 and CDR2: DFQATT, SNEGSKA (reference sequence). CDR3 size: 13 residues. Between the trimmed V and J ends, which lost 1 base and 4 bases, there was a span of 8 bases.

This clonotype has a count of ten or more. The chain links TRBV5-6 to TRBJ1-5; the D is unclear. CDR1 is SGHDT and CDR2 is YYEEEE in the germline V gene. The CDR3 covers 14 residues. Trimming took 0 bases from V and 4 from J, leaving 8 bases between them. CDR3 region: CASSLGRRNQPQHF. The CDR3 DNA follows: TGTGCCAGCAGCTTGGGACGAAGGAATCAGCCCCAGCATTTT.

This clonotype was seen many times. V and J are TRBV3-1 and TRBJ2-4; perhaps TRBD1 as D (5 bases). Germline CDR1 is LGHDT and CDR2 is YNNKEL (reference sequence). The CDR3 runs to 14 residues. The germline V and J ends were trimmed by 4 bases and 0 bases, with 7 bases remaining between them. The CDR3 reads CASSRQIAKNIQYF. The CDR3 nucleotides are TGTGCCAGCAGCCGACAGATAGCCAAAAACATTCAGTACTTC.

As to this clonotype: This may be a read error: a much more frequent sequence differs by one nucleotide. A read error is likely, as this CDR3 ends without the conserved phenylalanine or tryptophan. The chain combines TRBV12-3 or TRBV12-4 with TRBJ2-7, with 10 bases that match TRBD1. Trimming cost V 3 bases and J 8 bases; bases outside gene matches: 7. This CDR3 contains 14 residues. In nucleotides, the CDR3 is TGTGCCAGCAGTTTTGGGGGACAGGGGTTTAAGCAGTACCTC. It specifies CASSFGGQGFKQYL.

V is TRBV10-2 and J is TRBJ2-7, with TRBD2 matching 10 bases. V was pared by 4 bases and J by 5 bases, with 5 bases of the junction left unmatched. The germline gives CDR1 WSHSY, CDR2 SAAADI. The CDR3 spans 14 residues. The CDR3 DNA reads as TGCGCCAGCAGTGCTAGCGGGAGATTTGACGAGCAGTACTTC. Protein product: CASSASGRFDEQYF.

This clonotype came up many times. The rearrangement links TRBV5-1 to TRBJ1-2; D gene uncertain. In germline, CDR1 is SGHRS, CDR2 YFSETQ. V lost 6 bases and J lost 2, with 11 bases in between. This CDR3 contains 13 residues. The CDR3 spells CASKRTGNYGYTF. CDR3 in DNA: TGCGCCAGCAAACGGACGGGAAACTATGGCTACACCTTC.

This clonotype was seen many times. The chain links TRBV12-3 or TRBV12-4 to TRBJ2-3, with 9 nucleotides matching TRBD2. Trimming removed 6 bases from V and 3 bases from J; junction bases left unmatched: 4. The CDR3 length is 14 residues. The CDR3 sequence is CASRTSGRTDTQYF. In DNA, the CDR3 is TGTGCCAGCAGAACCAGCGGGAGGACAGATACGCAGTATTTT.

This clonotype has ten or more counts. The V gene is TRBV4-2, the J gene TRBJ2-3, with 11 bases fitting TRBD2. In germline, CDR1 is LGHNA, CDR2 YNFKEQ. This CDR3 region has 19 residues. V trimming: 4 bases; J trimming: 1 base; junction bases outside the gene matches: 13. CDR3 DNA sequence: TGTGCCAGCAGCCGACGGCTTTTAGCGGGAGGGGTGGGCACAGATACGCAGTATTTT. It codes for CASSRRLLAGGVGTDTQYF.

This clonotype has at least ten counts. J is TRBJ2-1 and V is TRBV3-1, with D possibly matching TRBD2 (5 bases). Looked up from germline, CDR1 is LGHDT and CDR2 is YNNKEL (reference sequence). CDR3 length: 15 residues. Between the trimmed V and J ends, which lost 1 base and 6 bases, there was a span of 13 bases. CDR3 nucleotides: TGTGCCAGCAGCCAAGCCGACCTAGCAATCAATGAGCAGTTCTTC. Its translation: CASSQADLAINEQFF.

This clonotype was seen only a few times. The chain couples TRBV20-1 to TRBJ2-5; 11 bases line up with TRBD2. The CDR3 loop spans 14 amino acids. Germline assignment: CDR1 DFQATT and CDR2 SNEGSKA (reference sequence). V lost 5 bases and J lost 4; bases outside the gene matches: 6. DNA of the CDR3: TGCAGTGCTCAGCTAGCGGGAGGACGAGAGACCCAGTACTTC. This translates into CSAQLAGGRETQYF.

This clonotype has ten or more counts. The chain couples TRBV29-1 to TRBJ2-1, with TRBD2 identical over 14 bases. The CDR3 consists of 16 residues. V dropped 8 bases and J dropped 7; count of bases not matched to a gene: 13. Per the germline V gene, CDR1 is SQVTM and CDR2 is ANQGSEA. In DNA, the CDR3 is TGCAGCACCACCGGGACTAGCGGGAGTGGGCTGAATGAGCAGTTCTTC. Encoded protein: CSTTGTSGSGLNEQFF.

This clonotype was counted many times. The chain employs TRBV4-1 and TRBJ2-1; 8 bases line up with TRBD2. Trimming at V came to 5 bases and at J to 6 bases, leaving 12 bases not matched to a gene. The CDR3 is 16 residues long. Germline V lookup: CDR1 MGHRA, CDR2 YSYEKL. CDR3 DNA sequence: TGCGCCAGCAGCACCCCGGGACTAGGGCGCGGCAATGAGCAGTTCTTC. Protein product: CASSTPGLGRGNEQFF.

This clonotype has ten or more counts. The rearrangement links TRBV2 to TRBJ2-3; D gene unclear. The CDR3 runs 13 residues. In germline, CDR1 is SNHLY, CDR2 FYNNEI. V was pared by 2 bases and J by 4 bases, with 7 bases between. This CDR3 reads CASSEIGPDTQYF. The CDR3 region has the DNA TGTGCCAGCAGTGAAATAGGGCCAGATACGCAGTATTTT. Supplemented by reference TRBV2 and TRBJ2-3, the full variable domain reads EPEVTQTPSHQVTQMGQEVILRCVPISNHLYFYWYRQILGQKVEFLVSFYNNEISEKSEIFDDQFSVERPDGSNFTLKIRSTKLEDSAMYFCASSEIGPDTQYFGPGTRLTVL.

This clonotype was counted ten times or more. The V call is TRBV12-3 or TRBV12-4, the J call TRBJ1-2, with no clear D. The CDR3 is 13 amino acids. V was clipped by 6 bases and J by 3 bases, with 11 bases between them. The CDR3 region has the DNA TGTGCCAGCAGAGGGTGGAAGGACTATGGCTACACCTTC. Translating gives CASRGWKDYGYTF.

This clonotype was detected many times. V usage is TRBV7-9 and J usage is TRBJ2-2, with 10 bases aligning to TRBD2. The CDR3 has 19 amino acids. V dropped 4 bases and J dropped 4; count of bases not matched to a gene: 15. The germline gives CDR1 SEHNR, CDR2 FQNEAQ (reference sequence). The CDR3, as DNA: TGTGCCAGCAGCTCACCCCGGGCTAGCGGGAGAGGGGTCACCGGGGAGCTGTTTTTT. It translates to CASSSPRASGRGVTGELFF.

There are many counts of this clonotype. The CDR3 bases are TGTGCCAGCAGCTTACCTACTCGACTAGCGGGAGTTTCTACTGAGCAGTTCTTC. Residues: CASSLPTRLAGVSTEQFF. This chain joins TRBV12-3 or TRBV12-4 and TRBJ2-1, with TRBD2 identical over 12 bases. V trimming: 6 bases; J trimming: 9 bases; junction bases outside the gene matches: 18. The CDR3 is made up of 18 amino acids.

The rearrangement joins TRBV6-6 to TRBJ2-1; 11 nucleotides match TRBD2. V shed 4 bases and J 3 bases; nucleotides not matched to a gene: 17. Germline V gene data show CDR1 as MNHNY and CDR2 as SVGAGI (reference sequence). The CDR3 loop spans 20 amino acids. DNA for the CDR3: TGTGCCAGCAGTTCCCGGAAACCTACTAGCGGGAGAAGGGTCTACAATGAGCAGTTCTTC. Its translation is CASSSRKPTSGRRVYNEQFF.

This clonotype was seen more than once but under ten times. CDR3 amino acids: CASSLDGMRGVTYNEQFF. The CDR3 DNA follows: TGTGCCAGCAGCTTAGATGGGATGCGCGGGGTAACCTACAATGAGCAGTTCTTC. This chain joins TRBV7-9 and TRBJ2-1; perhaps TRBD2 as D (6 bases). The CDR3 runs 18 residues. V was shortened by 1 base and J by 2 bases, with 18 bases between the two germline ends. Germline CDR1 is SEHNR and CDR2 is FQNEAQ (reference sequence).

This clonotype showed up just a few times. This chain joins TRBV7-2 and TRBJ2-1; the match to TRBD2 covers 7 bases. Germline V gene data show CDR1 as SGHTA and CDR2 as FQGNSA. J was trimmed by 2 bases and V by 0 bases; bases with no gene match: 1. This CDR3 spans 15 amino acids. The chain's CDR3 is CASSLAGGPYNEQFF. DNA for the CDR3: TGTGCCAGCAGCTTAGCGGGAGGGCCCTACAATGAGCAGTTCTTC.

The sample holds many counts of this clonotype. The genes are TRBV5-1 and TRBJ1-2; TRBD1 matches at 10 bases. This CDR3 has 14 amino acids. Germline CDR1 reads SGHRS; CDR2 reads YFSETQ. The V gene end was trimmed by 4 bases and the J gene end by 4 bases; junction bases not matched to a gene: 4. The CDR3 loop reads CASSGGTGAYGYTF. CDR3 in DNA: TGCGCCAGCAGCGGGGGGACAGGGGCCTATGGCTACACCTTC.

This clonotype was picked up many times. The J gene is TRBJ2-3, the V gene TRBV25-1, with 9 bases fitting TRBD1. Germline CDR1 reads MGHDK; CDR2 reads SYGVNS. There are 14 residues in the CDR3. The trim removed 6 bases at V and 4 bases at J, leaving 5 bases unmatched. CDR3 region: CASRTGGLPDTQYF. The DNA of the CDR3 is TGTGCCAGCAGAACAGGGGGCCTCCCAGATACGCAGTATTTT.

This clonotype was counted at least ten times. CDR3 bases: TGCAGTGCTAGTAGAAGCCAACCCGGGGAGCTGTTTTTT. Translating gives CSASRSQPGELFF. The V gene is TRBV20-1, the J gene TRBJ2-2; D is ambiguous. V dropped 3 bases and J dropped 6 bases, with 11 bases sitting between them. The germline V gene has CDR1 DFQATT and CDR2 SNEGSKA (reference sequence). This CDR3 has 13 amino acids.

This clonotype occurred a few times. CDR3 in amino acids: CSVLRGQRTEAFF. CDR3 bases: TGCAGCGTTCTGAGGGGGCAGCGCACTGAAGCTTTCTTT. The chain recombines TRBV29-1 with TRBJ1-1, with 7 bases aligning to TRBD1. V lost 5 bases, J lost 4 bases, and 7 bases stayed unmatched. Germline CDR1 is SQVTM and CDR2 is ANQGSEA. The CDR3 is 13 amino acids.

This clonotype was seen ten or more times. The chain has TRBV18 and TRBJ1-1, with no clear D. This CDR3 has 14 residues. V was pared by 1 base and J by 6 bases, with 12 bases between. Germline CDR1 and CDR2: KGHSH and LQKENI. This CDR3 reads CASSPLPRQAEAFF. DNA for the CDR3: TGTGCCAGCTCACCACTGCCAAGACAAGCTGAAGCTTTCTTT.